Here is one TCR beta chain with its context. Methods used by the authors: It was from reference gene primer amplification that nucleated cell counts were estimated. The table came from immunoSEQ multiplex PCR; TCRdb's copy has only in-frame clones and leaves some out. That table gives V, J and clone size, and the DNA gave D and trimming. The table includes 95,000 to 100,000 clones, approximately 92% detected once. This sample was taken from a study of blood T cell repertoires in COVID-19. Study context: Collection of acute and convalescent COVID-19 samples took place in the United States, Italy and Spain.

CDR1 and CDR2 (germline): SGHRS, YFSETQ. This CDR3 contains 13 residues. The J segment lost 3 bases and the V segment lost 3 bases, leaving 1 base of the junction unmatched. Sequenced input: peripheral blood. The clonotype comes from a man aged 45-60 years with active COVID-19. The chain employs TRBV5-1 and TRBJ2-7, with 9 bases lining up with TRBD1. The CDR3 sequence is CASSSGQGYEQYF. The CDR3 coding sequence is TGCGCCAGCAGCTCGGGACAGGGCTACGAGCAGTACTTC.